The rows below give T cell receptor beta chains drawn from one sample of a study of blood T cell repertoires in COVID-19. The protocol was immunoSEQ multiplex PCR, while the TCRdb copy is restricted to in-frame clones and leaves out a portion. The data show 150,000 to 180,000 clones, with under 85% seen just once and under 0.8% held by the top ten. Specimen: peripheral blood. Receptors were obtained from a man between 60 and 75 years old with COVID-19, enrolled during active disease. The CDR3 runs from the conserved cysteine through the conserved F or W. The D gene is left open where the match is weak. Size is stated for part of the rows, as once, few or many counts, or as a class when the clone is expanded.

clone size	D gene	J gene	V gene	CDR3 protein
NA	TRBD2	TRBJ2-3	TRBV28	CASSSSPGGSTQYF
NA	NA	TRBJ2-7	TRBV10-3	CATTSTGEQYF
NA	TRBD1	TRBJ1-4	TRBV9	CASSAAQGDEKLFF
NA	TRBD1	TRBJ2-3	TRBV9	CASSPRTGGDTQYF
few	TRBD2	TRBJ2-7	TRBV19	CASSLAGAYEQYF
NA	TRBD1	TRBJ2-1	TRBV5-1	CASSRDSGFNNEQFF
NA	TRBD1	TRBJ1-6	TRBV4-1	CASSHPKDRANSPLHF
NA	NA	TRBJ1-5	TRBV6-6	CASKGGDNQPQHF
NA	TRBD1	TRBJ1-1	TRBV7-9	CASSLPRGFGNTEAFF
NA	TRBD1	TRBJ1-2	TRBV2	CASSEVGTAPYGYTF
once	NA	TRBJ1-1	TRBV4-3	CASRYSGNTEAFF
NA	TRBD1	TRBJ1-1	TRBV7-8	CASSLYRGMNTEAFF
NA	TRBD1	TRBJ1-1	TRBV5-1	CASRGTQGTNTEAFF
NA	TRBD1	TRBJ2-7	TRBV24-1	CATSDPGQGGYEQYF
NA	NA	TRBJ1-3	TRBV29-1	CSAQKTGSGNTIYF
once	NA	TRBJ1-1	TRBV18	CASSEGENTEAFF
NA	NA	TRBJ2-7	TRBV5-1	CASSPTVTYEQYF
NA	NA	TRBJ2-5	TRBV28	CASSLGAQETQYF
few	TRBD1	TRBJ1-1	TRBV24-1	CATSDSQGLNTEAFF
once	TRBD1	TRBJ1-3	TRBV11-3	CASSSDRAGGNTIYF
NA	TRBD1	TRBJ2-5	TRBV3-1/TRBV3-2	CASSHVQGAGEETQYF
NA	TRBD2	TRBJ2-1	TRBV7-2	CASSLGPVAGNDEQFF
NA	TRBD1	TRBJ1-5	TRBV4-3	CASSQGTGTTQPQHF
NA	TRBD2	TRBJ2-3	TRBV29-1	CSVERLAGDTQYF
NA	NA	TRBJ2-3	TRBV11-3	CASSLGGADTQYF
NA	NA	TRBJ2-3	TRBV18	CASSTGNTDTQYF
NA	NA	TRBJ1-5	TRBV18	CASSPGQGPQNQPQHF
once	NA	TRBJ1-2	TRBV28	CASSSSPGVYGYTF
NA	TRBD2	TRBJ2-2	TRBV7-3	CASSPAGGSTGELFF
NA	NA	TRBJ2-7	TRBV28	CASSPLLGSPRPYEQYF
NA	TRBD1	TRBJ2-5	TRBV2	CGTGLEETQYF
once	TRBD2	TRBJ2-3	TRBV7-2	CASSPRTSGGMWSTDTQYF
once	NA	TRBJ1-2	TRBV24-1	CATSEGGYGYTF
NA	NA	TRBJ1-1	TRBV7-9	CASSPMNTEAFF
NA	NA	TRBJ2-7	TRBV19	CASSIATGSGEQYF
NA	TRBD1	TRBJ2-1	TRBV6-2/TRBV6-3	CASSNSGQGNEQFF